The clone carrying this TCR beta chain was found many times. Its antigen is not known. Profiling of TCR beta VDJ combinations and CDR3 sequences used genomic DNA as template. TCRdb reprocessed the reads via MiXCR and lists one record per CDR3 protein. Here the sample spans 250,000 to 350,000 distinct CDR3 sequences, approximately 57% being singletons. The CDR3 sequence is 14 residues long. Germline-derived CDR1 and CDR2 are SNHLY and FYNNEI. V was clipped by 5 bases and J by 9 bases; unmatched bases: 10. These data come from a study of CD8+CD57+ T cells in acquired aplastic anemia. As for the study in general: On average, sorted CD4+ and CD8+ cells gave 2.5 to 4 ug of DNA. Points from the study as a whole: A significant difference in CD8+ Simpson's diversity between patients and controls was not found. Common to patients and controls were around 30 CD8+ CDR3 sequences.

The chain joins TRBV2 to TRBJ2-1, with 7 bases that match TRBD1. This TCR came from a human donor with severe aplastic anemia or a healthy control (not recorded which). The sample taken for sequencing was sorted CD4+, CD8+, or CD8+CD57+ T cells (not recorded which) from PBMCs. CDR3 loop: CASSIETGYGEQFF. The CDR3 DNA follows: TGTGCCAGCAGTATCGAGACAGGGTACGGTGAGCAGTTCTTC.